This T cell receptor beta chain derives from a study of T cell responses to AZD1222 COVID-19 vaccine. The trim removed 1 base at V and 1 base at J, leaving 2 bases unmatched. This CDR3 spans 17 amino acids. Germline V lookup: CDR1 SGHRS, CDR2 YFSETQ. Points on this clone: Antigen unknown.

Findings and caveats of the study: Unmutated regions of variants are reportedly targeted by nearly half of spike-specific TCRs.

Data came from immunoSEQ multiplex PCR; TCRdb stores just in-frame clones and leaves some out. The repertoire has some 150,000 clones, approximately 90% of them found once; the top ten carry 4% to 5%. The input for sequencing was peripheral blood, taken on day 0 of AZD1222 vaccination. This chain links TRBV5-1 with TRBJ2-1, with TRBD2 matching 13 bases. This clonotype originated in an adult in good health. The CDR3 is CASSLTTSGGSYNEQFF. CDR3 coding DNA: TGCGCCAGCAGCTTGACGACTAGCGGGGGGTCCTACAATGAGCAGTTCTTC. The full variable domain, its missing parts supplied by reference TRBV5-1 and TRBJ2-1, is KAGVTQTPRYLIKTRGQQVTLSCSPISGHRSVSWYQQTPGQGLQFLFEYFSETQRNKGNFPGRFSGRQFSNSRSEMNVSTLELGDSALYLCASSLTTSGGSYNEQFFGPGTRLTVL.